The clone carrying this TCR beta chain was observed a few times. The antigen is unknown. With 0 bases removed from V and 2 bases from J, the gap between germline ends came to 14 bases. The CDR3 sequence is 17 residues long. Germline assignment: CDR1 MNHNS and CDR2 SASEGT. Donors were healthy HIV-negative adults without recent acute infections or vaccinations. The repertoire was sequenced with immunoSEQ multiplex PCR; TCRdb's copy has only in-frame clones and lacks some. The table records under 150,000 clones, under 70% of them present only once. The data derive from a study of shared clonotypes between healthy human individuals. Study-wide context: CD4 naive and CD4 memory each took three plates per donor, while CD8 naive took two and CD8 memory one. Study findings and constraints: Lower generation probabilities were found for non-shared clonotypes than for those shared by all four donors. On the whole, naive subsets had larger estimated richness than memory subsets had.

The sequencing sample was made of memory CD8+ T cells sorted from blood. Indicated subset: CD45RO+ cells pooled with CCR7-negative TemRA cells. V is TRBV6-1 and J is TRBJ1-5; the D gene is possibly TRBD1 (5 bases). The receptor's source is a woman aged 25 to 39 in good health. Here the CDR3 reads CASSEADTFEGNQPQHF. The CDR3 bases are TGTGCCAGCAGTGAAGCGGACACCTTTGAGGGCAATCAGCCCCAGCATTTT.